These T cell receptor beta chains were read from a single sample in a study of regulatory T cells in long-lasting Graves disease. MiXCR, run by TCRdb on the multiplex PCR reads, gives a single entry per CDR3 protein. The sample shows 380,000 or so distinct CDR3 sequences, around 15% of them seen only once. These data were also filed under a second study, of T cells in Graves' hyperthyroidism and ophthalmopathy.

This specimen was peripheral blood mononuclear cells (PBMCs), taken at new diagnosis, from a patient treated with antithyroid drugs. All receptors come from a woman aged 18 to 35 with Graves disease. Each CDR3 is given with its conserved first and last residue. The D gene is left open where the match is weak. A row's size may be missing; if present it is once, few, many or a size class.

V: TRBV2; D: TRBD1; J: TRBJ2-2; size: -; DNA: TGTGCCAGCAGTTTGTCCGGGACAGGGGGAGCCCGTTCCGGGGAGCTGTTTTTT; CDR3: CASSLSGTGGARSGELFF
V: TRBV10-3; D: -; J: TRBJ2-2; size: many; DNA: TGTGCCACCTGGACCTTTGCGAACACCGGGGAGCTGTTTTTT; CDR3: CATWTFANTGELFF
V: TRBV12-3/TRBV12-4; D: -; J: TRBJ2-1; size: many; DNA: TGTGCCAGCAGCCCCCGGGACTGGACGTACAATGAGCAGTTCTTC; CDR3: CASSPRDWTYNEQFF
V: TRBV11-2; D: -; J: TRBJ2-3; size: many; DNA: TGTGCCAGCAGCCGTTCGGCAGATACGCAGTATTTT; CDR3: CASSRSADTQYF
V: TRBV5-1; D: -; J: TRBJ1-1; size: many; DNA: TGTGCCAGCAGCTTGGAGCTGACAGCATCCGTAAGGAACACTGAAGCTTTCTTT; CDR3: CASSLELTASVRNTEAFF
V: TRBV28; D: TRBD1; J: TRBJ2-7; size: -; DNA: TGTGCCAGCAGTGCGGCCGGGACAGGGGACCCAACCGCCTCCTACGAGCAGTACTTC; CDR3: CASSAAGTGDPTASYEQYF
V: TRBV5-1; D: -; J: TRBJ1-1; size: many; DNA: TGCGCCAGCAATCTCCGACTGGGGGGTGAAGCTTTCTTT; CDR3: CASNLRLGGEAFF
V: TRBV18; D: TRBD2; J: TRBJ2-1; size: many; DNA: TGTGCCAGCTCACGGCTAGCGGGGGGGAGCTCCTACAATGAGCAGTTCTTC; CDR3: CASSRLAGGSSYNEQFF
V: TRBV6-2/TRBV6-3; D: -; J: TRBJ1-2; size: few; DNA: TGTGCCAGCAGTTACACCAGCGACAGTTATGGCTACACCTTC; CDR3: CASSYTSDSYGYTF
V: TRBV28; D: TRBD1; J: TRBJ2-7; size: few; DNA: TGTGCCAGCAGTTTCCCATTCCGGGACAGGGAAAGAGCCTACGAGCAGTACTTC; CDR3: CASSFPFRDRERAYEQYF
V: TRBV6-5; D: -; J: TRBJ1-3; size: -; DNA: TGTGCCAGCAGTTCCACAGGGCAAAACGGAAACACCATATATTTT; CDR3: CASSSTGQNGNTIYF
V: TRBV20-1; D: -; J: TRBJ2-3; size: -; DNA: TGCAGTGCTAGACCCAGCACAGATACGCAGTATTTT; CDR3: CSARPSTDTQYF
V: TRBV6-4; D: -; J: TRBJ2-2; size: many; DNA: TGTGCCAGCAGTGAAGCCAACACCGGGGAGCTGTTTTTT; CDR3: CASSEANTGELFF
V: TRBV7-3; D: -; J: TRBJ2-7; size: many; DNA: TGTGCCAGCAGTCATTGGGGGCCGTCCTACGAGCAGTACTTC; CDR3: CASSHWGPSYEQYF
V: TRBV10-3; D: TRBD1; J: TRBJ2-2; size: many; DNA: TGTGCCATCAGTGGGACAGGGACGAACACCGGGGAGCTGTTTTTT; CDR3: CAISGTGTNTGELFF
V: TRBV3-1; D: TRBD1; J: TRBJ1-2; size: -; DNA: TGTGCCAGCAGCCAAGGGACAGGGCAGACCGGCTACACCTTC; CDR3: CASSQGTGQTGYTF
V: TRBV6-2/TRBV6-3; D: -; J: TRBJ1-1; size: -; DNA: TGTGCCAGCATGGATGCCCTGAACACTGAAGCTTTCTTT; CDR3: CASMDALNTEAFF
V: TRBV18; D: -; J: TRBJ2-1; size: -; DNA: TGTGCCAGCTCACCGAAGTATACAGAGTACAATTACAATGAGCAGTTCTTC; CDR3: CASSPKYTEYNYNEQFF
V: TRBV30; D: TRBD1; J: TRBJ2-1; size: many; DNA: TGTGCCTGGAGTTACTACAGGGGAAATGAGCAGTTCTTC; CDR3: CAWSYYRGNEQFF
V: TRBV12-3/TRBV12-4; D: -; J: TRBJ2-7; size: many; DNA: TGTGCCAGCAGCACGTCCCCTTCTGGGAACGAGCAGTACTTC; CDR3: CASSTSPSGNEQYF
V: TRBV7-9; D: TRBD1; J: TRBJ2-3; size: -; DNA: TGTACCAGCAGCTTGGGGACAGGGGGAGATACGCAGTATTTT; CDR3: CTSSLGTGGDTQYF
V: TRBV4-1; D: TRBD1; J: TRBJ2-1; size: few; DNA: TGCGCCAGCAGCCAATCTACAGGGGTCAATGAGCAGTTCTTC; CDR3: CASSQSTGVNEQFF
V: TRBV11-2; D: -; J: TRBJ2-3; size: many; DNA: TGTGCCAGCAGCTCCTATGGAGGCCGTGCAGATACGCAGTATTTT; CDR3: CASSSYGGRADTQYF
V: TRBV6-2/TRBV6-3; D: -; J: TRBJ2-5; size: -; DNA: TGTGCCAGCAGTTACATCCGGGACTCCCGGGAGACCCAGTACTTC; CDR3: CASSYIRDSRETQYF
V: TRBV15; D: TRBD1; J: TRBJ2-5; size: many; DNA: TGTGCCACCAGCAGAGGAGACAGGGAAGAGACCCAGTACTTC; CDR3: CATSRGDREETQYF
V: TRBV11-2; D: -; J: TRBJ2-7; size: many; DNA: TGTGCCAGCAGCTTAGGGGGGGGCTCTGGGAACGAGCAGTACTTC; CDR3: CASSLGGGSGNEQYF
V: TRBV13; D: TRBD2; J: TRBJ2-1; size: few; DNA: TGTGCCAGCAGCTTTTCCGCGGGGGGGCTGAATGAGCAGTTCTTC; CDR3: CASSFSAGGLNEQFF
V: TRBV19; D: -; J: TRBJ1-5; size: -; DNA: TGTGCCAGTAGAACCCTGACGGGGGGCTTTCAGCCCCAGCATTTT; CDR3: CASRTLTGGFQPQHF
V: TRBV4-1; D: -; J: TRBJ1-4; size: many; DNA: TGCGCCAGCAGCTTCCCGAATGAAAAACTGTTTTTT; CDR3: CASSFPNEKLFF
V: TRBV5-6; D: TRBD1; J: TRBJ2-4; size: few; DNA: TGTGCCAGCAAACAGGGGTTGGGGGCCAAAAACATTCAGTACTTC; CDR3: CASKQGLGAKNIQYF
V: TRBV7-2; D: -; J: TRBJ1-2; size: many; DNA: TGTGCCAGCAGCCCAAACGTCCTGTTCTCTTATGGCTACACCTTC; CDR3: CASSPNVLFSYGYTF
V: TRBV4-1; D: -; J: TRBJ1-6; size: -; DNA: TGCGCCAGCAGCCAAGAAGACAGTAATAATTCACCCCTCCACTTT; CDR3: CASSQEDSNNSPLHF
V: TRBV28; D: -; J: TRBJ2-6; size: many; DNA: TGTGCCAGCGCCCAAGTCTCTGGGGCCAACGTCCTGACTTTC; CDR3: CASAQVSGANVLTF
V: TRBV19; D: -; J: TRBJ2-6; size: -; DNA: TGTGCCAGTACTACAGGTTACCAGGCCAACGTCCTGACTTTC; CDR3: CASTTGYQANVLTF
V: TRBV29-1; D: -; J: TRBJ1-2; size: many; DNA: TGCAGCGCTCGATCCGGGACGGATGGCTACACCTTC; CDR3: CSARSGTDGYTF
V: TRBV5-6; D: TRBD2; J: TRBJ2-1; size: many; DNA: TGTGCCAGCAGCTTGGCGGGCGGGAGCGCGAACAATGAGCAGTTCTTC; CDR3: CASSLAGGSANNEQFF
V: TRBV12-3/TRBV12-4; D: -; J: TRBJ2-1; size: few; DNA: TGTGCCAGCAGCCTCAGAGTCACCTACAATGAGCAGTTCTTC; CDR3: CASSLRVTYNEQFF